This is a list of T cell receptor beta chains from one sample in a study of blood T cell repertoires in COVID-19. Repertoires were generated with immunoSEQ multiplex PCR, while TCRdb's copy carries only in-frame clones and drops some. The table has about 230,000 clones, 85% seen once; the top ten hold less than 6.5%. Input material: peripheral blood. Receptors originate from a man aged 45-65 years with COVID-19, enrolled during active disease. CDR3s include the opening cysteine and the closing phenylalanine or tryptophan. D genes are given only for firm matches. Expanded clones get a size class; other rows say once, few or many, or leave the size out.

d_call clone_size j_call v_call cdr3_nt cdr3_aa
. . TRBJ1-1 TRBV10-2 TGCGCCAGCAGTAAGACACGCTTGGACACTGAAGCTTTCTTT CASSKTRLDTEAFF
. . TRBJ2-2 TRBV28 TGTGCCAGCACTGACAGGCCTCAGGGACCCGGGGAGCTGTTTTTT CASTDRPQGPGELFF
. . TRBJ2-1 TRBV11-2 TGTGCCAGCAACCGAGCTAGCGCCTACAATGAGCAGTTCTTC CASNRASAYNEQFF
. . TRBJ2-3 TRBV11-3 TGTGCCAGCAGTCAAGGGAGTAGCACAGATACGCAGTATTTT CASSQGSSTDTQYF
. . TRBJ1-5 TRBV2 TGTGCCAGCAGTCAGGATCCTGGTCAGCCCCAGCATTTT CASSQDPGQPQHF
TRBD1 once TRBJ2-7 TRBV5-8 TGTGCCAGCACAGTCCGACAGGGTGTCCACGAGCAGTACTTC CASTVRQGVHEQYF
TRBD1 once TRBJ2-7 TRBV7-2 TGTGCCAGCAGGGTGACAGGGACCGCTTCCTACGAGCAGTACTTC CASRVTGTASYEQYF
. . TRBJ2-3 TRBV14 TGTGCCAGCAGCCAAAATCAGGGTACCACAGATACGCAGTATTTT CASSQNQGTTDTQYF
TRBD2 few TRBJ2-5 TRBV5-6 TGTGCCAGCAGCGCCTGGGAGTGGCGGGGGGTTTCGGAGACCCAGTACTTC CASSAWEWRGVSETQYF
TRBD1 . TRBJ2-1 TRBV3-1/TRBV3-2 TGTGCCAGCAGCCAAGTGCCGGGACAGGGTCTATTGGATGAGCAGTTCTTC CASSQVPGQGLLDEQFF
TRBD1 . TRBJ1-2 TRBV30 TGTGCCTGGACCGGGACAGGGGTTTTCTATGGCTACACCTTC CAWTGTGVFYGYTF
. . TRBJ1-6 TRBV7-9 TGTGCCAGCAGCTGGACCGGGACACGCAATTCACCCCTCCACTTT CASSWTGTRNSPLHF
. . TRBJ2-1 TRBV9 TGTGCCAGCAGCGCCAACAGTATAGCCGCGCGGGGTGAGCAGTTCTTC CASSANSIAARGEQFF
. . TRBJ1-1 TRBV7-8 TGTGCCAGCAGCTCTCAGACAGTAACGAACACTGAAGCTTTCTTT CASSSQTVTNTEAFF
. . TRBJ2-1 TRBV21-1 TGTGCCAGCAGCAATGAACAGGGGATCGTGAATGAGCAGTTCTTC CASSNEQGIVNEQFF
TRBD1 . TRBJ2-1 TRBV19 TGTGCCAGTAGTATACGACAGGGGGCTTTCAACAATGAGCAGTTCTTC CASSIRQGAFNNEQFF
. . TRBJ2-2 TRBV19 TGTGCCAGTAGTATAGGGCCTCCACAGAACACCGGGGAGCTGTTTTTT CASSIGPPQNTGELFF
TRBD1 once TRBJ2-7 TRBV28 TGTGCCAGCAGTCCTGGTCAGGGGGCCCCCTACGAGCAGTACTTC CASSPGQGAPYEQYF
. few TRBJ2-5 TRBV15 TGTGCCACCAGCAGAGATTCGGGGGTTGGAGAGACCCAGTACTTC CATSRDSGVGETQYF
. . TRBJ2-7 TRBV6-1 TGTGCCAGCAGTGATCGGAGTTCCTACGAGCAGTACTTC CASSDRSSYEQYF
TRBD1 . TRBJ2-4 TRBV6-1 TGTGCCAGCAGTGAATTCCAGGGGGACATTCAGTACTTC CASSEFQGDIQYF
TRBD1 . TRBJ1-3 TRBV27 TGTGCCAGCAGTTCGACAGGGGTGCTCGGAAACACCATATATTTT CASSSTGVLGNTIYF
TRBD1 . TRBJ2-7 TRBV6-2/TRBV6-3 TGTGCCAGCAGTTCCCTCGGACAGGGGCGCTCCTACGAGCAGTACTTC CASSSLGQGRSYEQYF
. . TRBJ2-5 TRBV5-1 TGCGCCAGCAGCTTGGGAGCACAAGAGACCCAGTACTTC CASSLGAQETQYF
TRBD1 few TRBJ2-2 TRBV29-1 TGCAGCGGAAGAACCGGGACAGGGAACACCGGGGAGCTGTTTTTT CSGRTGTGNTGELFF
. . TRBJ2-7 TRBV28 TGTGCCAGCAACCCCCGGGGGAGAAAAGGCTCCTACGAGCAGTACTTC CASNPRGRKGSYEQYF
. . TRBJ1-3 TRBV30 TGTGCCTGGAAGGGACTTTCCTCTGGAAACACCATATATTTT CAWKGLSSGNTIYF
TRBD1 . TRBJ1-2 TRBV5-1 TGCGCCAGCAGCTTGGGTCAGGGGGGCTATGGCTACACCTTC CASSLGQGGYGYTF
TRBD1 . TRBJ1-6 TRBV6-5 TGTGCCAGCAGTTACGACAGGGTTTCACCCCTCCACTTT CASSYDRVSPLHF